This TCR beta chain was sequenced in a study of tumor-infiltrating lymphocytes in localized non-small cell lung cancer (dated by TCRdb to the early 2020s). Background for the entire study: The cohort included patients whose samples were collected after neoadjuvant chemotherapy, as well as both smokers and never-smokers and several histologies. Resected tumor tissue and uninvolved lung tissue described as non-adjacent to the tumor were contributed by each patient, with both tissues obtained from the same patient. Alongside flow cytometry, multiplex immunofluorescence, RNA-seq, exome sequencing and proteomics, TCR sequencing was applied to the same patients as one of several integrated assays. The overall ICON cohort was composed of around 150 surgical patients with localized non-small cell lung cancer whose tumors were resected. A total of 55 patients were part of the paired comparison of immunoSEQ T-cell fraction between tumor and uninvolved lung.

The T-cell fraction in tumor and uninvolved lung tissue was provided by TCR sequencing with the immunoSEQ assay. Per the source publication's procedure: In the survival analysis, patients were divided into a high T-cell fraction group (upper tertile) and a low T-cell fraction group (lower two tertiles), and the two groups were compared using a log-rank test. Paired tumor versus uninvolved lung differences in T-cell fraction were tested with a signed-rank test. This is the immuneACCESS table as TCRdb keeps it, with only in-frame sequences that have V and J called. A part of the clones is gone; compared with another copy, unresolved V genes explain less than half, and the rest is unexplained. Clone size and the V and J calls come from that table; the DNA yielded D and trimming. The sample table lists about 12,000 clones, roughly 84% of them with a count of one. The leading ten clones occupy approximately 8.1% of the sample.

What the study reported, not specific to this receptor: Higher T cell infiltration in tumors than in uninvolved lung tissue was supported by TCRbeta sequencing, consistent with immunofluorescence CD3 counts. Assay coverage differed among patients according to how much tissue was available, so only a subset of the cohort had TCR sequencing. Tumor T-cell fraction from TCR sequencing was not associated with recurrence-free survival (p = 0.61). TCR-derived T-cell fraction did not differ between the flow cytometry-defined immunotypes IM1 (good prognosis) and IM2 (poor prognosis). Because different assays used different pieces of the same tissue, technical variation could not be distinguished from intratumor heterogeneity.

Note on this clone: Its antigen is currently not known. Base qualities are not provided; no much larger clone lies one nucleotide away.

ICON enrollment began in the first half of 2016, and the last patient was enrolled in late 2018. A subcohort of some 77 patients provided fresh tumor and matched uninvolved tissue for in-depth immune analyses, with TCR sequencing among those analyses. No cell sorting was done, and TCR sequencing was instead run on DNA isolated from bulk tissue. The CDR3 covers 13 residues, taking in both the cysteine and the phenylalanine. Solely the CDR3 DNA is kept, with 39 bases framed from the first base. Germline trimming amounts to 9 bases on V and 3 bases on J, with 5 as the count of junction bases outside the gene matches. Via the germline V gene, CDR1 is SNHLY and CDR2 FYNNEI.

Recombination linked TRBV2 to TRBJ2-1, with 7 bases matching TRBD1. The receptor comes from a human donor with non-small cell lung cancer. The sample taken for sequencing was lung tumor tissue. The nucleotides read TGTGCCAGTAAGGGGGCGGGCTACAATGAGCAGTTCTTC. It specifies CASKGAGYNEQFF.